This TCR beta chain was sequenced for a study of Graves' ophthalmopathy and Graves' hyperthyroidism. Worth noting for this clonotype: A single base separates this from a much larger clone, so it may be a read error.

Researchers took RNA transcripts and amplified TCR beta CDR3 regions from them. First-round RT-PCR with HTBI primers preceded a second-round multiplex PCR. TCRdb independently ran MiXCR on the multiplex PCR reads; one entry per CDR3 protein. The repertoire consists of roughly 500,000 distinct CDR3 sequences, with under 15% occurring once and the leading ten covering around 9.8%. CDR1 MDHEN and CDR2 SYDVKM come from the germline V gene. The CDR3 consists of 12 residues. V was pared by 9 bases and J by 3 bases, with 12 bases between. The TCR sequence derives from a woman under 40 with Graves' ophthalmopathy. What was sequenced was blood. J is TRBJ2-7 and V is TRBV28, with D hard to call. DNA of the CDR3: TGTGCCAGTCCCGACCCCGGCTACGAGCAGTACTTC. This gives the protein CASPDPGYEQYF. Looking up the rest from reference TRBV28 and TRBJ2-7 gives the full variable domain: DVKVTQSSRYLVKRTGEKVFLECVQDMDHENMFWYRQDPGLGLRLIYFSYDVKMKEKGDIPEGYSVSREKKERFSLILESASTNQTSMYLCASPDPGYEQYFGPGTRLTVT.